The 26 T cell receptor beta chains reported below all come from one sample, sequenced in a study of blood T cell repertoires in COVID-19. Assay: immunoSEQ multiplex PCR; the TCRdb copy retains only in-frame clones and omits some. The data contain about 190,000 clones, approximately 90% of them seen just once; the ten biggest clones take up about 1.1%. The sample consisted of peripheral blood. The receptors here all came from a young man with acute or convalescent COVID-19.

This chain links TRBV9 with TRBJ2-5, with D maybe TRBD2 (5 bases). The CDR3 covers 14 residues. Trimming removed 1 base at V and 4 bases at J, with 11 bases between. The V gene's germline CDR1 is SGDLS and CDR2 YYNGEE. DNA of the CDR3: TGTGCCAGCAGCGTATCGATAGCGAGAGAGACCCAGTACTTC. It yields the protein CASSVSIARETQYF.

V and J are TRBV2 and TRBJ1-1, with 7 bases aligning to TRBD1. V lost 6 bases to trimming and J lost 5 bases; unmatched junction nucleotides: 9. Looked up from germline, CDR1 is SNHLY and CDR2 is FYNNEI. The CDR3 extends over 14 amino acids. The CDR3 spells CASRETGSTTEAFF. The CDR3 nucleotides read TGTGCCAGCAGAGAGACAGGGTCAACAACTGAAGCTTTCTTT.

Only one count was recorded for this clone. The rearrangement joins TRBV6-6 to TRBJ1-5; D not resolved. In germline, CDR1 is MNHNY, CDR2 SVGAGI (reference sequence). V was clipped by 2 bases and J by 8 bases, with 7 bases between them. This CDR3 spans 12 amino acids. The CDR3 region has the DNA TGTGCCAGCAGTTACGTGGGAGAGCCCCAGCATTTT. Amino acid sequence: CASSYVGEPQHF.

V gene TRBV7-2 combines with J gene TRBJ1-3; perhaps TRBD1 as D (6 bases). V was cut by 1 base and J by 0 bases, with 16 bases left in between. Germline V lookup: CDR1 SGHTA, CDR2 FQGNSA. CDR3 length equals 18 residues. DNA of the CDR3: TGTGCCAGCAGCTTAGGGCAGGGGAAAGGGGGCTCTGGAAACACCATATATTTT. This gives the protein CASSLGQGKGGSGNTIYF.

The chain carries TRBV11-2 and TRBJ2-7; possible D gene TRBD1, 6 bases. The CDR3 totals 16 residues. Germline-derived CDR1 and CDR2 are SGHAT and FQNNGV. Trimming pared 5 bases from V and 2 bases from J, leaving 19 bases between. The CDR3 protein is CASSSQVGTPAYEQYF. CDR3 bases: TGTGCCAGCAGCAGTCAAGTCGGGACACCAGCCTACGAGCAGTACTTC. The complete variable domain, with remaining parts taken from reference TRBV11-2 and TRBJ2-7, reads EAGVAQSPRYKIIEKRQSVAFWCNPISGHATLYWYQQILGQGPKLLIQFQNNGVVDDSQLPKDRFSAERLKGVDSTLKIQPAKLEDSAVYLCASSSQVGTPAYEQYFGPGTRLTVT.

This clone was seen a few times. V and J are TRBV28 and TRBJ1-4, with D tentatively TRBD1 (6 bases). Germline CDR1 is MDHEN and CDR2 is SYDVKM. Deletions cut 4 bases from V and 8 bases from J, with 14 bases between. The CDR3 is made up of 14 amino acids. The CDR3 here is CASSSGDIREKLFF. The CDR3, as DNA: TGTGCCAGCAGTTCCGGGGACATTAGGGAAAAACTGTTTTTT.

The V call is TRBV30, the J call TRBJ2-1, with D uncertain. V lost 6 bases and J lost 5, with 14 bases in between. This CDR3 has 13 amino acids. Germline CDR1 and CDR2: GTSNPN and SVGIG (reference sequence). The chain's CDR3 is CACSSDHHNEQFF. DNA of the CDR3: TGTGCCTGTTCCAGCGACCACCACAATGAGCAGTTCTTC.

This chain connects TRBV7-2 to TRBJ2-3, with D possibly being TRBD2 (5 bases). The CDR3 is 15 residues long. The germline gives CDR1 SGHTA, CDR2 FQGNSA. V was clipped by 8 bases and J by 3 bases, with 18 bases between them. This chain's CDR3 is CASSRLASFTDTQYF. The CDR3 region has the DNA TGTGCCAGCTCTCGATTGGCTAGCTTTACAGATACGCAGTATTTT.

This chain joins TRBV28 and TRBJ1-1; TRBD1 aligns across 7 bases. V shed 4 bases and J 2 bases; nucleotides not matched to a gene: 1. CDR3 length equals 13 residues. CDR1 and CDR2 from the germline V gene are MDHEN and SYDVKM. For the CDR3, the DNA is TGTGCCAGCAGTTGGGACAGTAACACTGAAGCTTTCTTT. Translation gives CASSWDSNTEAFF. Variable domain in full (rest from reference TRBV28 and TRBJ1-1): DVKVTQSSRYLVKRTGEKVFLECVQDMDHENMFWYRQDPGLGLRLIYFSYDVKMKEKGDIPEGYSVSREKKERFSLILESASTNQTSMYLCASSWDSNTEAFFGQGTRLTVV.

This chain connects TRBV6-2 or TRBV6-3 to TRBJ1-2, with D possibly being TRBD1 (5 bases). CDR1 MNHEY and CDR2 SVGEGT come from the germline V gene. This CDR3 comprises 13 residues. V lost 2 bases and J lost 7, with 11 bases in between. The CDR3 protein is CASSYIGVGGYTF. As DNA, the CDR3 is TGTGCCAGCAGTTACATAGGGGTCGGTGGCTACACCTTC.

This sequence joins TRBV18 and TRBJ1-1; no clear D. This CDR3 has 13 amino acids. Trimming stripped 2 bases from V and 10 bases from J, with 14 bases between. Looked up from germline, CDR1 is KGHSH and CDR2 is LQKENI. CDR3 region: CASSPGREIGAFF. The CDR3 region has the DNA TGTGCCAGCTCACCAGGTAGGGAGATCGGAGCTTTCTTT.

The CDR3 bases are TGTGCCAGCAGCCAATGGGGGACAGCCACCACCGGGGAGCTGTTTTTT. As protein: CASSQWGTATTGELFF. V is TRBV3-1 (or the pseudogene TRBV3-2) and J is TRBJ2-2; 7 bases map to TRBD1. The CDR3 sequence is 16 residues long. V dropped 2 bases and J dropped 4; count of bases not matched to a gene: 7. Germline CDR1 LGHDT, CDR2 YNNKEL (reference sequence).

Here the CDR3 DNA reads TGTGCCAGCAGCTTAGTACGAGGGGGCGTATATACGCAGTATTTT. This codes for CASSLVRGGVYTQYF. The chain employs TRBV11-2 and TRBJ2-3; 7 bases are shared with TRBD1. The CDR3 consists of 15 residues. Germline V gene data show CDR1 as SGHAT and CDR2 as FQNNGV. The V and J ends lost 1 base and 7 bases, in that order; junction bases with no gene match: 8.

The rearrangement uses TRBV6-5 and TRBJ1-5; no clear D. V was cut by 2 bases and J by 7 bases, with 12 bases left in between. The CDR3 sequence is 14 residues long. The V gene's germline CDR1 is MNHEY and CDR2 SVGAGI. CDR3 in DNA: TGTGCCAGCAGTTACCAGGCCCAGCAACAGCCCCAGCATTTT. This sequence encodes CASSYQAQQQPQHF.

This clone was observed once. The CDR3 loop reads CASSLTLDTEAFF. In DNA, the CDR3 is TGTGCCAGCAGCTTAACTCTAGACACTGAAGCTTTCTTT. The chain links TRBV11-1 to TRBJ1-1; unclear D gene. The V gene's germline CDR1 is SGHAT and CDR2 FQDESV (reference sequence). The germline V and J ends were trimmed by 2 bases and 3 bases, with 7 bases remaining between them. CDR3 length equals 13 residues.

J is TRBJ1-2 and V is TRBV6-5; a possible D gene is TRBD1 (6 bases). V lost 5 bases and J lost 4, with 14 bases in between. This CDR3 comprises 14 residues. Germline V CDR1 and CDR2: MNHEY, SVGAGI. The CDR3 sequence is CASSRGGQIYGYTF. The CDR3 DNA sequence: TGTGCCAGCAGTCGTGGCGGACAGATCTATGGCTACACCTTC.

This clone was picked up one time. V usage is TRBV6-4 and J usage is TRBJ2-3; possibly TRBD1 for D (6 bases). V was trimmed by 0 bases and J by 1 base, leaving 8 bases between them. The CDR3 covers 15 residues. Per germline, CDR1 MRHNA and CDR2 SNTAGT. The CDR3 nucleotides are TGTGCCAGCAGTGACTCACCAGGGGGCACAGATACGCAGTATTTT. Translating gives CASSDSPGGTDTQYF.

This chain uses TRBV5-8 with TRBJ1-2; D might be TRBD1 (6 bases). This CDR3 region has 15 residues. Trimming left V 0 bases short and J 10 bases short, with 19 bases between. Per germline, CDR1 SGHTS and CDR2 YDEGEE. The chain's CDR3 is CASSLVLAGVNDYTF. CDR3 coding DNA: TGTGCCAGCAGCTTGGTACTTGCAGGGGTGAATGACTACACCTTC.

The chain carries TRBV11-2 and TRBJ1-3; D not certain. Deletions cut 0 bases from V and 4 bases from J, with 4 bases between. The CDR3 covers 13 residues. Germline CDR1 reads SGHAT; CDR2 reads FQNNGV. CDR3 residues: CASSLEAGNTIYF. CDR3 nucleotide sequence: TGTGCCAGCAGCTTAGAAGCCGGAAACACCATATATTTT.

This chain connects TRBV7-9 to TRBJ1-4; 10 bases fit TRBD1. Germline-derived CDR1 and CDR2 are SEHNR and FQNEAQ (reference sequence). The CDR3 loop spans 14 amino acids. V lost 1 base to trimming and J lost 7 bases; unmatched junction nucleotides: 0. CDR3 DNA sequence: TGTGCCAGCAGCTTAGGGACAGGGGGTGAAAAACTGTTTTTT. Translated: CASSLGTGGEKLFF.

The chain is built from TRBV29-1 and TRBJ1-1, with 7 positions matching TRBD1. Germline CDR1 and CDR2: SQVTM and ANQGSEA. CDR3 length: 13 amino acids. Trimming at V came to 7 bases and at J to 3 bases, leaving 8 bases not matched to a gene. DNA of the CDR3: TGCAGCGCTATAAGGGGGCTTGACACTGAAGCTTTCTTT. Residues: CSAIRGLDTEAFF.

The chain has TRBV4-1 and TRBJ2-5; no clear D gene. Germline V gene data show CDR1 as MGHRA and CDR2 as YSYEKL. There are 17 residues in the CDR3. Trimming cost V 0 bases and J 1 base, with 15 bases left between them. The CDR3 reads CASSQDNTPGSQETQYF. CDR3 nucleotides: TGCGCCAGCAGCCAAGATAACACACCCGGGTCCCAAGAGACCCAGTACTTC.

The gene calls are TRBV4-2 and TRBJ2-3; a weak D match, TRBD1 (6 bases). CDR3 length equals 18 residues. The germline V gene encodes CDR1 LGHNA and CDR2 YNFKEQ. Trimming pared 0 bases from V and 2 bases from J, leaving 18 bases between. In DNA form, the CDR3 reads TGTGCCAGCAGCCAAGACTCGGGACAAACCCACCTCACAGATACGCAGTATTTT. This sequence encodes CASSQDSGQTHLTDTQYF.

The rearrangement uses TRBV6-5 and TRBJ2-7; D not certain. The CDR3 runs 14 residues. Trimming shortened V by 0 bases and J by 5 bases, and 11 bases separated the two germline ends. The germline V gene encodes CDR1 MNHEY and CDR2 SVGAGI. CDR3 sequence (DNA): TGTGCCAGCAGTTACTCGAGGCTAGTTCACGAGCAGTACTTC. Its protein product is CASSYSRLVHEQYF.

This clone was counted once. This sequence joins TRBV6-1 and TRBJ1-2, with 7 bases that match TRBD1. The CDR3 has 15 residues. CDR1 and CDR2 (germline): MNHNS, SASEGT. V trimming: 3 bases; J trimming: 8 bases; junction bases outside the gene matches: 12. The CDR3 DNA follows: TGTGCCAGCAGTGAGCTGGACAGGAAGGGAAAAGGCTACACCTTC. Translation gives CASSELDRKGKGYTF.

This chain connects TRBV19 to TRBJ1-3; TRBD1 is a possible D gene (5 bases). With 6 bases removed from V and 0 bases from J, the gap between germline ends came to 9 bases. CDR3 length: 14 residues. From germline, CDR1 is LNHDA and CDR2 SQIVND (reference sequence). The CDR3 reads CASSRDSSGNTIYF. The CDR3 DNA follows: TGTGCCAGTAGCCGAGACAGCTCTGGAAACACCATATATTTT.